This T cell receptor beta chain was sequenced in a study of blood T cell repertoires in COVID-19. About the study: The samples span acute and convalescent COVID-19 from the United States, Italy and Spain. The analysed material was cDNA or gDNA that came from T cells, B-cell-depleted T cells, or PBMCs.

Original processing notes: By means of reference gene primer amplification, nucleated cell counts were estimated. Sequencing was performed with immunoSEQ multiplex PCR; in TCRdb, only in-frame clones are kept and a portion is missing. The V and J calls and clone size were taken over from that table, and D and trimming were inferred from the DNA. The sample has around 380,000 clones; about four fifths are singletons. The germline V gene encodes CDR1 LNHDA and CDR2 SQIVND (reference sequence). The germline V and J ends were trimmed by 7 bases and 4 bases, with 13 bases remaining between them. The CDR3 is 13 amino acids.

Specimen: peripheral blood. The origin of this receptor is a human donor with acute or convalescent COVID-19. The donor label of this sample is uncertain. V usage is TRBV19 and J usage is TRBJ1-1; tentative D call: TRBD1 (6 bases). CDR3 bases: TGTGCCAGTATCGGACAGCTCGGCACTGAAGCTTTCTTT. Amino acids: CASIGQLGTEAFF.